This TCR beta chain was retrieved from a study of somatic mutations in cytotoxic T cells in rheumatoid arthritis. Produced via immunoSEQ multiplex PCR; TCRdb's table is partial and in-frame only. In the table there are about 26,000 clones, about 81% of which are singletons. The CDR3 length is 15 residues. V lost 4 bases and J lost 3; bases outside the gene matches: 9. The germline V gene encodes CDR1 SNHLY and CDR2 FYNNEI. The V and J genes are TRBV2 and TRBJ2-7; 7 bases are shared with TRBD1. The source material was CD8+ T cells sorted from blood. The receptor comes from a man in his fifties in good health. This CDR3 reads CASSVPTGAHYEQYF. Here the CDR3 DNA reads TGTGCCAGCAGTGTTCCCACAGGGGCCCACTACGAGCAGTACTTC.